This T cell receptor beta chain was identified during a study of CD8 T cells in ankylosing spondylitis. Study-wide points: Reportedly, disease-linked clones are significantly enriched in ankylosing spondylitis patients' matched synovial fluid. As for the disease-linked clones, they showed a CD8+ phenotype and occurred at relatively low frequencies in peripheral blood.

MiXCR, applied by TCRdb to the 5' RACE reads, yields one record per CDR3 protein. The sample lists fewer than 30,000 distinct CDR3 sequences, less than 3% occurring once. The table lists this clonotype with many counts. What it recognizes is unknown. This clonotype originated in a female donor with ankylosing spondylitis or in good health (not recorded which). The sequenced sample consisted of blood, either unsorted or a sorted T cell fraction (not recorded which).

As DNA, the CDR3 is TGTGCCAGCAGCGTAGGTTCCGGACAGACACAAGAGACCCAGTACTTC. Amino acid sequence: CASSVGSGQTQETQYF. The rearrangement joins TRBV9 to TRBJ2-5; maybe TRBD1 (6 bases). V lost 0 bases and J lost 2, with 14 bases in between. CDR1 and CDR2 from the germline V gene are SGDLS and YYNGEE. This CDR3 comprises 16 residues.